This TCR beta chain comes out of a study of blood T cell repertoires in COVID-19. Study in general: The samples span acute and convalescent COVID-19 from the United States, Italy and Spain. T cells, B-cell-depleted T cells, or PBMCs supplied cDNA or gDNA.

Authors' processing steps: Cell counts per sample came from amplifying reference gene primers. TCRdb's copy holds only in-frame clones and misses some; the assay was immunoSEQ multiplex PCR. The D gene and trimming were derived from the DNA, and the V and J assignments and clone size from that table. The sample consists of about 240,000 clones, about nine tenths of them appearing once. CDR1 and CDR2 from the germline V gene are SGHRS and YFSETQ. CDR3 length equals 12 residues. After removal of 6 bases from V and 4 bases from J, the junction contained 3 bases not matched to a gene. Sequenced: peripheral blood. The V and J genes are TRBV5-1 and TRBJ1-2; 7 bases are shared with TRBD1. This TCR derives from a man aged 60 to 69 who had recovered from COVID-19. Written as DNA, the CDR3 is TGCGCCAGCAACCAGGGGGGCTATGGCTACACCTTC. Its protein is CASNQGGYGYTF.